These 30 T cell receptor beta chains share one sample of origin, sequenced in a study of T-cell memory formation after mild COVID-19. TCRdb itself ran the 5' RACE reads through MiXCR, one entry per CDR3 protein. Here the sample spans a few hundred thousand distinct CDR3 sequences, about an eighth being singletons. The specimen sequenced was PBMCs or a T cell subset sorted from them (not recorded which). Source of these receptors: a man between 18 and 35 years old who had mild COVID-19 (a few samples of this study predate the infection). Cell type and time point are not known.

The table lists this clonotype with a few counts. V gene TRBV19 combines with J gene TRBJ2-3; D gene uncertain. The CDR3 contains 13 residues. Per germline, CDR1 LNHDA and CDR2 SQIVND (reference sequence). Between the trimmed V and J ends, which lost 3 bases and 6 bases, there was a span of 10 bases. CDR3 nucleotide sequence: TGTGCCAGTAGTATGCAATGGGCCGATACGCAGTATTTT. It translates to CASSMQWADTQYF.

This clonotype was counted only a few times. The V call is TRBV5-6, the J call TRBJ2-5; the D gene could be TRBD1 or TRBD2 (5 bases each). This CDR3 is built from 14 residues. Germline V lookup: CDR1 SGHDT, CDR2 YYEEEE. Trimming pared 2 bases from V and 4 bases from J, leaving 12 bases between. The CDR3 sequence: CASSLPGPRETQYF. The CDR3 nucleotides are TGTGCCAGCAGCTTACCGGGACCCAGAGAGACCCAGTACTTC.

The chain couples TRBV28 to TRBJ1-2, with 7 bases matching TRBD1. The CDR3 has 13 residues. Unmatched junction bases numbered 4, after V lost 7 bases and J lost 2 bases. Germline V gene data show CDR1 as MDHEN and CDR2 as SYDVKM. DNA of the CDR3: TGTGCCAGCACCAAGGGACAGAACTATGGCTACACCTTC. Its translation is CASTKGQNYGYTF.

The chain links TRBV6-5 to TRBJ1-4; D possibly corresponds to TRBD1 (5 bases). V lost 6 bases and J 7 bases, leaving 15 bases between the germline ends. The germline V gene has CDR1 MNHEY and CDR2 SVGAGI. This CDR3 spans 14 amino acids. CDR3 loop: CASRPGLWGEKLFF. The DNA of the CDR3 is TGTGCCAGCAGGCCGGGGCTGTGGGGTGAAAAACTGTTTTTT.

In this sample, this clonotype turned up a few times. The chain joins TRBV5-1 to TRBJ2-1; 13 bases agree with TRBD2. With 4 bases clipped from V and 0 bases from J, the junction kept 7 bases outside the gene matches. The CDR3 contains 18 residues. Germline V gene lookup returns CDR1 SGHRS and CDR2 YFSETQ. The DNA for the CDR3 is TGCGCCAGCAGCGGGGGACTAGCGGGGTCCGGCTCCTACAATGAGCAGTTCTTC. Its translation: CASSGGLAGSGSYNEQFF. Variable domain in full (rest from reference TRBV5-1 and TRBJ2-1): KAGVTQTPRYLIKTRGQQVTLSCSPISGHRSVSWYQQTPGQGLQFLFEYFSETQRNKGNFPGRFSGRQFSNSRSEMNVSTLELGDSALYLCASSGGLAGSGSYNEQFFGPGTRLTVL.

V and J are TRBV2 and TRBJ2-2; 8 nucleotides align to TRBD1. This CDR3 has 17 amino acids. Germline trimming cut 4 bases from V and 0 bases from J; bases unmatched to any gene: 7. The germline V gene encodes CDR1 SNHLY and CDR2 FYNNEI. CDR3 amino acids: CASSVLTGAANTGELFF. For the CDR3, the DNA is TGTGCCAGCAGTGTATTGACAGGGGCCGCGAACACCGGGGAGCTGTTTTTT.

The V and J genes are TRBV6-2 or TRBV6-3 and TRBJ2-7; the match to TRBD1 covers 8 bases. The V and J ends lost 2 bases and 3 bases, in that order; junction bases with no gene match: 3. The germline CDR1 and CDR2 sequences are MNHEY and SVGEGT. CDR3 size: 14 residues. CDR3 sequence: CASSYQGQVYEQYF. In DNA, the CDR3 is TGTGCCAGCAGTTACCAGGGACAGGTCTACGAGCAGTACTTC.

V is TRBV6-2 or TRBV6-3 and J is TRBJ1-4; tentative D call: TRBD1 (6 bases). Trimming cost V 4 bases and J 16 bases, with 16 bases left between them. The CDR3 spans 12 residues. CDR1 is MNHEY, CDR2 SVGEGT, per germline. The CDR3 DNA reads TGTGCCAGCAGTTCCGGGACATCGAAAGGGTTTTTT. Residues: CASSSGTSKGFF.

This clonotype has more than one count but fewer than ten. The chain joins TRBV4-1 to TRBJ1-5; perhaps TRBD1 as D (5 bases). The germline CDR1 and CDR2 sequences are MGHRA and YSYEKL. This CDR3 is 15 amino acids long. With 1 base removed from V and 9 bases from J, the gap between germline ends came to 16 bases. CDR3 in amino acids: CASSQGDQSDWPQHF. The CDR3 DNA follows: TGCGCCAGCAGCCAAGGGGACCAGTCGGATTGGCCCCAGCATTTT.

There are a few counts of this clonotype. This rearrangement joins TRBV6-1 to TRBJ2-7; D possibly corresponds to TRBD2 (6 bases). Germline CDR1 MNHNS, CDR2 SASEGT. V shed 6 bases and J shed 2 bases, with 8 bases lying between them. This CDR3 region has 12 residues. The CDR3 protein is CASSGGTYEQYF. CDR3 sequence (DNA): TGTGCCAGCAGCGGGGGTACCTACGAGCAGTACTTC.

CDR3 region: CASSLGDREDSPLHF. The CDR3 DNA reads as TGTGCCAGCAGCTTAGGGGACAGGGAAGATTCACCCCTCCACTTT. The rearrangement links TRBV7-9 to TRBJ1-6, with 9 bases lining up with TRBD1. The CDR3 consists of 15 residues. The V gene's germline CDR1 is SEHNR and CDR2 FQNEAQ (reference sequence). Germline trimming cut 1 base from V and 8 bases from J; bases unmatched to any gene: 3. Drawing the rest from reference TRBV7-9 and TRBJ1-6, the complete variable domain is DTGVSQNPRHKITKRGQNVTFRCDPISEHNRLYWYRQTLGQGPEFLTYFQNEAQLEKSRLLSDRFSAERPKGSFSTLEIQRTEQGDSAMYLCASSLGDREDSPLHFGNGTRLTVT.

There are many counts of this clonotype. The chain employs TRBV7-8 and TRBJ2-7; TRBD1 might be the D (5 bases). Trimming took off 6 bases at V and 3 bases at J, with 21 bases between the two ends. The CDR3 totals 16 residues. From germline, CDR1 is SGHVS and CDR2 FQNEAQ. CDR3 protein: CASSVGSGQGSYEQYF. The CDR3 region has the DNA TGTGCCAGCAGTGTGGGTTCCGGTCAGGGAAGCTACGAGCAGTACTTC. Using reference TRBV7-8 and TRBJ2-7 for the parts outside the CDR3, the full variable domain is GAGVSQSPRYKVAKRGQDVALRCDPISGHVSLFWYQQALGQGPEFLTYFQNEAQLDKSGLPSDRFFAERPEGSVSTLKIQRTQQEDSAVYLCASSVGSGQGSYEQYFGPGTRLTVT.

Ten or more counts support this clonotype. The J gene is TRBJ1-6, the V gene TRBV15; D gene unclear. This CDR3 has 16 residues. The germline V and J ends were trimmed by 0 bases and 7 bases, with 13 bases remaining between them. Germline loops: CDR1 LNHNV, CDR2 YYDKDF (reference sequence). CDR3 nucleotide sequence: TGTGCCACCAGCAGAGATGTGGGCAGCTTAAATTCACCCCTCCACTTT. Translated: CATSRDVGSLNSPLHF.

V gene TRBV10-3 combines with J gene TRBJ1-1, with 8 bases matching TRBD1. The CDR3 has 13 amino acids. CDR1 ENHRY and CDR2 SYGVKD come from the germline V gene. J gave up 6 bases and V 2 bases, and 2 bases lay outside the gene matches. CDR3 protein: CAISEGQGPEAFF. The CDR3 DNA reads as TGTGCCATCAGTGAGGGACAGGGCCCTGAAGCTTTCTTT.

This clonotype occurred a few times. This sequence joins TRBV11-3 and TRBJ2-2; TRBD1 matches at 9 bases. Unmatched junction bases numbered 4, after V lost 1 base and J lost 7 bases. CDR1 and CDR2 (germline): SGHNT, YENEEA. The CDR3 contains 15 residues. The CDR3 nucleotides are TGTGCCAGCAGCTTAGGGACAGGGGCCGGCGGGGAGCTGTTTTTT. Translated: CASSLGTGAGGELFF.

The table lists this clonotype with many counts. CDR3 coding DNA: TGCGCCAGCAGCTTGAAGAGGAGTCTGGATACGAACGAGCAGTACTTC. It encodes CASSLKRSLDTNEQYF. The chain is built from TRBV5-1 and TRBJ2-7; D is uncertain. V lost 1 base, J lost 5 bases, and 19 bases lay in between. CDR3 size: 16 residues. The V gene's germline CDR1 is SGHRS and CDR2 YFSETQ.

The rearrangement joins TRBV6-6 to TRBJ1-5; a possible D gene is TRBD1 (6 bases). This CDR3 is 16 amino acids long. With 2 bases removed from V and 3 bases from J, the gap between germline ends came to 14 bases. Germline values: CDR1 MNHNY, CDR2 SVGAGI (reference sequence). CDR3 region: CASSYEAGDDNQPQHF. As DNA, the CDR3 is TGTGCCAGCAGTTACGAGGCAGGGGACGACAATCAGCCCCAGCATTTT.

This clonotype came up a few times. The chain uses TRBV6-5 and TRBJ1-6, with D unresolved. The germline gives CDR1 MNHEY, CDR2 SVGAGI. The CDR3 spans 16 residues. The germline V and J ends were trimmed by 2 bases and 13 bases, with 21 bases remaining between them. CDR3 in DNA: TGTGCCAGCAGTTACCTTACCGCCTGGGCCCCTAATCCCCTCCACTTT. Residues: CASSYLTAWAPNPLHF.

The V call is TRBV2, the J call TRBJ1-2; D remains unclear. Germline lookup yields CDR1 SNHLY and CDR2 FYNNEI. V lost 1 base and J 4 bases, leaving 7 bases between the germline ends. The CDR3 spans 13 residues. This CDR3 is CASSEEGPYGYTF. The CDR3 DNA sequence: TGTGCCAGCAGTGAAGAGGGTCCCTATGGCTACACCTTC.

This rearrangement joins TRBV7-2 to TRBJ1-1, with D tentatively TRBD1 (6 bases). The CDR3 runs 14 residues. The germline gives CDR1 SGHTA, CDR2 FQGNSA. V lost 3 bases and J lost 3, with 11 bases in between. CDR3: CASSLRGAYTEAFF. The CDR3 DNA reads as TGTGCCAGCAGCTTGCGGGGGGCCTACACTGAAGCTTTCTTT. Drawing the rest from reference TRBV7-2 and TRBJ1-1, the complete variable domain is GAGVSQSPSNKVTEKGKDVELRCDPISGHTALYWYRQSLGQGLEFLIYFQGNSAPDKSGLPSDRFSAERTGGSVSTLTIQRTQQEDSAVYLCASSLRGAYTEAFFGQGTRLTVV.

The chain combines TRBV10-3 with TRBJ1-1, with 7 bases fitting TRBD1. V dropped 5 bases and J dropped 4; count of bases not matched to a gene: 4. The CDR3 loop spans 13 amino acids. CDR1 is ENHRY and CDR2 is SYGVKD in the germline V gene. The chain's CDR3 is CAISSGQSTEAFF. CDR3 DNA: TGTGCCATCAGTTCGGGACAGAGCACTGAAGCTTTCTTT.

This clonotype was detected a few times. CDR3 amino acids: CASSQLAPRATEETQYF. CDR3 nucleotide sequence: TGTGCCAGCAGCCAACTCGCCCCGCGAGCGACGGAGGAGACCCAGTACTTC. The chain links TRBV3-1 to TRBJ2-5; no reliable D call. Trimming stripped 2 bases from V and 5 bases from J, with 21 bases between. Germline V CDR1 and CDR2: LGHDT, YNNKEL (reference sequence). CDR3 length: 17 residues.

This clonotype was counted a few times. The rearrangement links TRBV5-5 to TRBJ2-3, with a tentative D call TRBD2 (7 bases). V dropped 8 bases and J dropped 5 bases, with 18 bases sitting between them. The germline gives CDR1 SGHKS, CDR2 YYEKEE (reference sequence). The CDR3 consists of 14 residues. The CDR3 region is CASGGASSGDTQYF. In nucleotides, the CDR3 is TGTGCCAGTGGGGGGGCGAGTAGTGGAGATACGCAGTATTTT.

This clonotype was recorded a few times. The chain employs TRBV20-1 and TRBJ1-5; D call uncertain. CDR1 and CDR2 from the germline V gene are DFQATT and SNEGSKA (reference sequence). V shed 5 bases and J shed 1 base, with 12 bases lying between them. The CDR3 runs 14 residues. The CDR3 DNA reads TGCAGTGCTGCCTTAAGAGAGAGCAATCAGCCCCAGCATTTT. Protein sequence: CSAALRESNQPQHF.

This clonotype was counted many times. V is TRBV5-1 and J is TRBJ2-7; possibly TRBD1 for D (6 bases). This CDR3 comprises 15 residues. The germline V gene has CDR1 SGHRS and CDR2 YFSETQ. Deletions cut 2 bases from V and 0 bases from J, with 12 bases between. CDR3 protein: CASSLLSDSSYEQYF. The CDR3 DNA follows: TGCGCCAGCAGCTTACTCTCGGACAGCTCCTACGAGCAGTACTTC.

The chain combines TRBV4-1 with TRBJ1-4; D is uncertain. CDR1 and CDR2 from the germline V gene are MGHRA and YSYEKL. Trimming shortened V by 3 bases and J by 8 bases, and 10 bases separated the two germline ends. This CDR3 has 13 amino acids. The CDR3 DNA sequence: TGCGCCAGCAGCCAGGGAGGCGGAGAAAAACTGTTTTTT. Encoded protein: CASSQGGGEKLFF.

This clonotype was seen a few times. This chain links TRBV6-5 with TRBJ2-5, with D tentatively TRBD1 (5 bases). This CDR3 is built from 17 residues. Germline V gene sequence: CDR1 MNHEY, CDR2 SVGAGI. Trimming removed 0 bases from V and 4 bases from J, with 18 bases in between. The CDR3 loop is CASSYSRHQGWGETQYF. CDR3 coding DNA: TGTGCCAGCAGTTACTCTAGACACCAGGGTTGGGGAGAGACCCAGTACTTC.

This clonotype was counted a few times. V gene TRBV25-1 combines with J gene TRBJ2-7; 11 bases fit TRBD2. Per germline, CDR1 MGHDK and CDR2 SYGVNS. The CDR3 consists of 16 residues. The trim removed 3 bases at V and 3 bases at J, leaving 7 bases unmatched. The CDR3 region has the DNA TGTGCCAGCAGTGATCCCCTGACTAGCGGGGACTACGAGCAGTACTTC. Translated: CASSDPLTSGDYEQYF.

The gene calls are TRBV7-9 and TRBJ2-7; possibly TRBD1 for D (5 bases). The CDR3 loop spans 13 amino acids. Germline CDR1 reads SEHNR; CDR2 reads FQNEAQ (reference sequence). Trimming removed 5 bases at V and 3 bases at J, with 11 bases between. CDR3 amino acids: CASSRQMFYEQYV. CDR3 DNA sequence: TGTGCCAGCAGCCGACAGATGTTCTACGAGCAGTACGTC.

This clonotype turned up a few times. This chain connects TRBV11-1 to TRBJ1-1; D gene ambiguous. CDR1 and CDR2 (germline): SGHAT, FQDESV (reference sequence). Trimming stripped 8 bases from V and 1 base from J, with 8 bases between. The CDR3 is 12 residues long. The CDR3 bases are TGTGCCAGCGTCCCGCAGAACACTGAAGCTTTCTTT. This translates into CASVPQNTEAFF.